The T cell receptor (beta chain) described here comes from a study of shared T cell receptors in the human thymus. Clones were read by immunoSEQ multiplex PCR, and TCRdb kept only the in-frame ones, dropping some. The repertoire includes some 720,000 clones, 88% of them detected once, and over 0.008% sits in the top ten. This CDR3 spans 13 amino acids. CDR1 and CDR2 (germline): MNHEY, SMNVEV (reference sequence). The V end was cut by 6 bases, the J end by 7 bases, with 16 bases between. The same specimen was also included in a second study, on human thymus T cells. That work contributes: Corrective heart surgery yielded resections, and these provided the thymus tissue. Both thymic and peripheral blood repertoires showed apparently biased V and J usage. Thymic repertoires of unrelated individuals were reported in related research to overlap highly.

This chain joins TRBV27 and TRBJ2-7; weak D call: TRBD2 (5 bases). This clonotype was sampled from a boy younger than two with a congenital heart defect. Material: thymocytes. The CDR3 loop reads CASSKTMSGEQYF. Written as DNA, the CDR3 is TGTGCCAGCAGCAAAACGATGTCGGGAGAGCAGTACTTC.